The 15 T cell receptor beta chains in this list originate from one sample, sequenced in a study of blood T cell repertoires in COVID-19. Clones were read by immunoSEQ multiplex PCR, and TCRdb kept only the in-frame ones, dropping some. The repertoire holds 150,000 to 200,000 clones, with roughly 83% as singletons. Sequencing used peripheral blood. The receptors come from a human donor in a cohort sampled during active COVID-19.

V usage is TRBV4-3 and J usage is TRBJ1-2; no clear D gene. CDR1 and CDR2 from the germline V gene are LGHNA and YSLEER. V was pared by 0 bases and J by 2 bases, with 7 bases between. The CDR3 is 14 amino acids. The CDR3 protein is CASSQDPGNYGYTF. CDR3 bases: TGCGCCAGCAGCCAAGATCCAGGAAACTATGGCTACACCTTC.

The chain recombines TRBV3-1 (or the pseudogene TRBV3-2) with TRBJ1-1; the D gene is possibly TRBD1 (5 bases). V was pared by 5 bases and J by 0 bases, with 13 bases between. CDR1 and CDR2 from the germline V gene are LGHDT and YNNKEL (reference sequence). The CDR3 runs 15 residues. The CDR3 sequence: CASSGAGGMNTEAFF. The CDR3 bases are TGTGCCAGCAGCGGGGCCGGGGGGATGAACACTGAAGCTTTCTTT.

This chain connects TRBV5-6 to TRBJ2-7; 7 bases are a match to TRBD2. Germline CDR1 SGHDT, CDR2 YYEEEE. After removal of 8 bases from V and 0 bases from J, the junction contained 5 bases not matched to a gene. This CDR3 spans 13 amino acids. The CDR3 nucleotides read TGTGCCAGTGGGGAGGGGACCTCCTACGAGCAGTACTTC. Its translation: CASGEGTSYEQYF. Together with reference TRBV5-6 and TRBJ2-7, the CDR3 gives the full variable domain: DAGVTQSPTHLIKTRGQQVTLRCSPKSGHDTVSWYQQALGQGPQFIFQYYEEEERQRGNFPDRFSGHQFPNYSSELNVNALLLGDSALYLCASGEGTSYEQYFGPGTRLTVT.

J is TRBJ2-5 and V is TRBV3-1 (or the pseudogene TRBV3-2); 16 bases fit TRBD2. The V gene's germline CDR1 is LGHDT and CDR2 YNNKEL (reference sequence). With 5 bases clipped from V and 5 bases from J, the junction kept 11 bases outside the gene matches. This CDR3 has 18 residues. CDR3 region: CASSSGTSGGAGMETQYF. The CDR3, as DNA: TGTGCCAGCAGCTCCGGGACTAGCGGGGGGGCCGGTATGGAGACCCAGTACTTC.

The rearrangement links TRBV6-5 to TRBJ2-2; 10 nucleotides align to TRBD1. The CDR3 totals 15 residues. The V gene's germline CDR1 is MNHEY and CDR2 SVGAGI. Germline trimming cut 11 bases from V and 3 bases from J; bases unmatched to any gene: 9. The CDR3, as DNA: TGTGCCGGCATTACAGGGACAGGGGACACCGGGGAGCTGTTTTTT. Translating it yields CAGITGTGDTGELFF.

In this sample, this clone turned up once. The chain uses TRBV7-2 and TRBJ2-1; possible D gene TRBD1, 6 bases. CDR1 SGHTA and CDR2 FQGNSA come from the germline V gene. Trimming left V 5 bases short and J 10 bases short, with 12 bases between. This CDR3 comprises 12 residues. The CDR3 loop reads CASSRDTKEQFF. The CDR3 DNA sequence: TGTGCCAGCAGCCGGGACACCAAAGAGCAGTTCTTC.

The V gene is TRBV27, the J gene TRBJ2-7; TRBD1 matches at 10 bases. Per germline, CDR1 MNHEY and CDR2 SMNVEV (reference sequence). V shed 6 bases and J 1 base; nucleotides not matched to a gene: 6. This CDR3 region has 15 residues. The CDR3 region is CASRDRGPLSYEQYF. The CDR3 nucleotides read TGTGCCAGCAGAGACAGGGGGCCGTTATCCTACGAGCAGTACTTC.

The V and J genes are TRBV14 and TRBJ2-7; D not certain. V was clipped by 3 bases and J by 0 bases, with 6 bases between them. The CDR3 runs to 13 residues. Per germline, CDR1 SGHDN and CDR2 FVKESK. Here the CDR3 DNA reads TGTGCCAGCAGCCACCTCAGCTCCTACGAGCAGTACTTC. Translating it yields CASSHLSSYEQYF. Drawing the rest from reference TRBV14 and TRBJ2-7, the complete variable domain is EAGVTQFPSHSVIEKGQTVTLRCDPISGHDNLYWYRRVMGKEIKFLLHFVKESKQDESGMPNNRFLAERTGGTYSTLKVQPAELEDSGVYFCASSHLSSYEQYFGPGTRLTVT.

This clone was counted only a few times. The CDR3 protein is CASSVGWGTSSYEQYF. In DNA form, the CDR3 reads TGTGCCAGCAGCGTAGGATGGGGGACATCCTCCTACGAGCAGTACTTC. This chain uses TRBV9 with TRBJ2-7; perhaps TRBD1 as D (6 bases). The length of the CDR3 is 16 residues. Trimming pared 0 bases from V and 0 bases from J, leaving 13 bases between. The germline V gene encodes CDR1 SGDLS and CDR2 YYNGEE.

This CDR3 reads CASSFMGAGSPLHF. In nucleotides, the CDR3 is TGTGCCAGCAGCTTTATGGGGGCAGGATCACCCCTCCACTTT. V and J are TRBV7-2 and TRBJ1-6, with D possibly TRBD1 on 6 matching bases. Per germline, CDR1 SGHTA and CDR2 FQGNSA. This CDR3 is built from 14 residues. Trimming shortened V by 3 bases and J by 10 bases, and 13 bases separated the two germline ends.

The chain links TRBV4-2 to TRBJ1-6; no definite D call. The CDR3 contains 15 residues. Trimming left V 0 bases short and J 6 bases short, with 9 bases between. CDR1 and CDR2 (germline): LGHNA, YNFKEQ. The CDR3 sequence: CASSQDYSTNSPLHF. In nucleotides, the CDR3 is TGTGCCAGCAGCCAAGACTACAGTACTAATTCACCCCTCCACTTT.

DNA for the CDR3: TGTGCCACCAGTGTTGCTGCGGCTAGCGGATCCTACGAGCAGTACTTC. This codes for CATSVAAASGSYEQYF. This rearrangement joins TRBV15 to TRBJ2-7, with 7 bases that match TRBD2. V lost 6 bases to trimming and J lost 1 base; unmatched junction nucleotides: 12. The CDR3 has 16 amino acids. The germline gives CDR1 LNHNV, CDR2 YYDKDF (reference sequence).

This chain uses TRBV11-1 with TRBJ2-2; 7 bases align to TRBD1. This CDR3 is built from 13 residues. V lost 4 bases, J lost 5 bases, and 1 base stayed unmatched. Germline assignment: CDR1 SGHAT and CDR2 FQDESV (reference sequence). The chain's CDR3 is CASSSDRTGELFF. Written as DNA, the CDR3 is TGTGCCAGCAGCTCGGACAGGACCGGGGAGCTGTTTTTT.

This chain joins TRBV11-3 and TRBJ2-7; maybe TRBD1 (5 bases). V shed 5 bases and J shed 2 bases, with 16 bases lying between them. CDR1 is SGHNT and CDR2 is YENEEA in the germline V gene. The length of the CDR3 is 15 residues. DNA for the CDR3: TGTGCCAGCAGCCAGGGCGGCGGTGCGGCCTACGAGCAGTACTTC. This sequence encodes CASSQGGGAAYEQYF.

V is TRBV19 and J is TRBJ1-6; D not certain. Trimming stripped 1 base from V and 9 bases from J, with 10 bases between. The CDR3 has 14 residues. The V gene's germline CDR1 is LNHDA and CDR2 SQIVND (reference sequence). The CDR3 region has the DNA TGTGCCAGTAGTATAGGGTTCGGGAGTTCACCCCTCCACTTT. Translating gives CASSIGFGSSPLHF.